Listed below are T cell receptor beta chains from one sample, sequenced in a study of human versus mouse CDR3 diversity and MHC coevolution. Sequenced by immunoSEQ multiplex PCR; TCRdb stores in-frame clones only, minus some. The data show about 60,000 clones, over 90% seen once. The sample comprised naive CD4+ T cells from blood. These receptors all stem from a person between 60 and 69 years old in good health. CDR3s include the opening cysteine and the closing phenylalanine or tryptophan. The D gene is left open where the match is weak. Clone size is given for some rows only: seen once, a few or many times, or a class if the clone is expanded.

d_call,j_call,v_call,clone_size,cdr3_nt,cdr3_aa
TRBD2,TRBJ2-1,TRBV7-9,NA,TGTGCCAGCCCTGATAGCGGGAGCTCAGGGAATGAGCAGTTCTTC,CASPDSGSSGNEQFF
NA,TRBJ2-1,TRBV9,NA,TGTGCCAGCAGCGCCCCAGAGGGTGGAGGGTCGGGCCCCCGCTCCTACAATGAGCAGTTCTTC,CASSAPEGGGSGPRSYNEQFF
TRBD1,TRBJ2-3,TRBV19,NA,TGTGCCAGTAGTACCCTCGGACAGGCCACAGATACGCAGTATTTT,CASSTLGQATDTQYF
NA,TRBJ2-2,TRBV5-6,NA,TGTGCCAGCAGCTTCGTGAACCAGGGTCTAACCGGGGAGCTGTTTTTT,CASSFVNQGLTGELFF
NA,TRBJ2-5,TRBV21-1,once,TGTGCCAGCAGCAACGGGGGGAGTGGAAGAGAGACCCAGTACTTC,CASSNGGSGRETQYF
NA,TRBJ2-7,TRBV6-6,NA,TGTGCCAGCAGGGGCAGCTCCTACGAGCAGTACTTC,CASRGSSYEQYF
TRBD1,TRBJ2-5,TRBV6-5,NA,TGTGCCAGCAGTTACTCGGACAGGGTAGAGACCCAGTACTTC,CASSYSDRVETQYF
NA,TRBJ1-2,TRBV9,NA,TGTGCCAGCAGCGATGGGACACCGGATGGCTACACCTTC,CASSDGTPDGYTF
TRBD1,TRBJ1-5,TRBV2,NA,TGTGCCAGCAGACCTTTGACAGGGGGCAATCAGCCCCAGCATTTT,CASRPLTGGNQPQHF
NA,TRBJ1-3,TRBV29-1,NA,TGCAGCGTTGAGGTGGGACTCAGGAACACCATATATTTT,CSVEVGLRNTIYF
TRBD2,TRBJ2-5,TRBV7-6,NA,TGTGCCAGCAGCTCCATTGGGGCTAGCGGAGCCCTTCAAGAGACCCAGTACTTC,CASSSIGASGALQETQYF
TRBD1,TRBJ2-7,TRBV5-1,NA,TGCGCCAGCATGAGGTCGGGACAGAATTACGAGCAGTACTTC,CASMRSGQNYEQYF
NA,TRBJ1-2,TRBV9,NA,TGTGCCAGCAGCGTAGGTCTAGGTGCTAACTATGGCTACACCTTC,CASSVGLGANYGYTF
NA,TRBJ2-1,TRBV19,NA,TGTGCCAGTAGTATAGTGGCGGTCTCCTACAATGAGCAGTTCTTC,CASSIVAVSYNEQFF
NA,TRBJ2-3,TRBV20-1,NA,TGCAGTGCAGAGGGTACAGATACGCAGTATTTT,CSAEGTDTQYF
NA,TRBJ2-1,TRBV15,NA,TGTGCCACCAGTTCTTTTTACAATGAGCAGTTCTTC,CATSSFYNEQFF
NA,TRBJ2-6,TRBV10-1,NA,TGCGCCAGCGATACCGGTGGGGGGACCTCTGGGGCCAACGTCCTGACTTTC,CASDTGGGTSGANVLTF
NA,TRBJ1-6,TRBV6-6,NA,TGTGCCAGCACCACTCAAGGGTCGGGGGGTTCGAACCTCCACTTT,CASTTQGSGGSNLHF
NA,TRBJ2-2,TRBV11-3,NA,TGTGCCAGCAGACAAACGACATTCCGGAACACCGGGGAGCTGTTTTTT,CASRQTTFRNTGELFF
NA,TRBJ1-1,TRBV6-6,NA,TGTGCCAGCAGAACAACTAACCAGGGGTGGGACACTGAAGCTTTCTTT,CASRTTNQGWDTEAFF
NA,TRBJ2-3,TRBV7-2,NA,TGTGCCAGCAGCTCCTCGGGAGTCGGTACGCAGTATTTT,CASSSSGVGTQYF
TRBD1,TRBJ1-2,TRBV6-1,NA,TGTGCCAGCATAAGACAGGGGGGGGACTATGGCTACACCTTC,CASIRQGGDYGYTF
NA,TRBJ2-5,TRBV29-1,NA,TGCAGCGTTGCGGACTCGGCGGAGACCCAGTACTTC,CSVADSAETQYF
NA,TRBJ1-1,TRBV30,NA,TGTGCCTGGTCGGGCCCAGGGGCCCCCGCGGGCACTGAAGCTTTCTTT,CAWSGPGAPAGTEAFF
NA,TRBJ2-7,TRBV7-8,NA,TGTGCCAGCGGTGCTCAGGTGGGCTACGAGCAGTACTTC,CASGAQVGYEQYF
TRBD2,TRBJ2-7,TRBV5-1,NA,TGCGCCAGCAGCGGGACTAGCGGGAGGTATACCTCCTACGAGCAGTACTTC,CASSGTSGRYTSYEQYF
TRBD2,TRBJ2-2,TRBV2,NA,TGTGCCAGCAGGGCTGAGACTAGCGGGAGGATTTCCAACACCGGGGAGCTGTTTTTT,CASRAETSGRISNTGELFF
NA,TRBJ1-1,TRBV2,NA,TGTGCCAGCAGTGCCCTAAAGGGTAGGGCGCTAGCAGCTTTCTTT,CASSALKGRALAAFF
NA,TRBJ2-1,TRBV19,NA,TGTGCCAGTAGTATAGAGTCACACGACTACAATGAGCAGTTCTTC,CASSIESHDYNEQFF
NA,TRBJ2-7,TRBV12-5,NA,TGTGCTAGTGGTTTGTCTGGCAGTCAGGGGGGTTACTACGAGCAGTACTTC,CASGLSGSQGGYYEQYF
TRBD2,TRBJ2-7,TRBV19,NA,TGTGCCAGCACCGGCGGGAGAGGCTACGAGCAGTACTTC,CASTGGRGYEQYF
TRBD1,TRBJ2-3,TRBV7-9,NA,TGTGCCAGCAGCCGACAGGGGACTGTTGGGGATACGCAGTATTTT,CASSRQGTVGDTQYF
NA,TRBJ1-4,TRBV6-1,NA,TGTGCCAGCACCGAGGGCGGGTTGGGTGAAAAACTGTTTTTT,CASTEGGLGEKLFF
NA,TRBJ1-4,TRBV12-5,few,TGTGCTAGTGGTTGGTCAGGGACTAATGAAAAACTGTTTTTT,CASGWSGTNEKLFF
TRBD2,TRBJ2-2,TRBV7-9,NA,TGTGCCAGCAGCTCTCTAGCGGGAGACACCGGGGAGCTGTTTTTT,CASSSLAGDTGELFF
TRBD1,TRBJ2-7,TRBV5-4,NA,TGTGCCAGCAGCTTGGCCGGGACAGGGGACCACGAGCAGTACTTC,CASSLAGTGDHEQYF
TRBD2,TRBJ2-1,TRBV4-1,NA,TGCGCCAGCAGCCACAATTTGGGAGCTAGCGGGATAACGAATGAGCAGTTCTTC,CASSHNLGASGITNEQFF
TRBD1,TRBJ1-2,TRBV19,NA,TGTGCCAGTAGTTCGAACCGGGACAGTAACTATGGCTACACCTTC,CASSSNRDSNYGYTF
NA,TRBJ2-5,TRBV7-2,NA,TGTGCCAGCAGCTTAGCGAGGGCCCAAGAGACCCAGTACTTC,CASSLARAQETQYF
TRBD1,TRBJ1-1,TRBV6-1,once,TGTGCTAGCAGTATCGACAGGGGGGACACTGAAGCTTTCTTT,CASSIDRGDTEAFF
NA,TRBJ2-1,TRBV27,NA,TGTGCCAGCAGTTTATTATGGGCGGGCGCGAGGTCTGATGAGCAGTTCTTC,CASSLLWAGARSDEQFF
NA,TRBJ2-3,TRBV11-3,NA,TGTGCCAGCAGCTTAGAGGGGGGGCGCACAGATACGCAGTATTTT,CASSLEGGRTDTQYF
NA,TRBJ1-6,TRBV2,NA,TGTGCCACCAACGAGGACAGAGGCTCACCCCTCCACTTT,CATNEDRGSPLHF
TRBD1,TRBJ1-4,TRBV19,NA,TGTGCCAGTAGCTTCGGGACAGGCGGCGAAAAACTGTTTTTT,CASSFGTGGEKLFF
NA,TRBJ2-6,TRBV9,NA,TGTGCCAGCAGCGCCAGACCTATTAATCAGGGGACCTCTGGGGCCAACGTCCTGACTTTC,CASSARPINQGTSGANVLTF
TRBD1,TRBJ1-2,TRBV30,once,TGTGCCTGGAGCCGGACAGGGTTTTTCAATGGCTACACCTTC,CAWSRTGFFNGYTF
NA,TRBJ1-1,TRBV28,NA,TGTGCCAGCAGGTCTGAACCCCTAGAAGCTTTCTTT,CASRSEPLEAFF
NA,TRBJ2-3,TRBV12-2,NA,TGTGCAAGTCGCTTCACTCGTTATACCACAGATACGCAGTATTTT,CASRFTRYTTDTQYF
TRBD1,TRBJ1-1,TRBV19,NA,TGTGCCAGCAGTAGGTTGGACAGGGGCGTCACTGAAGCTTTCTTT,CASSRLDRGVTEAFF
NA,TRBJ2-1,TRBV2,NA,TGTGCCAGCAGTGATAGACAGGAGTACAATGAGCAGTTCTTC,CASSDRQEYNEQFF
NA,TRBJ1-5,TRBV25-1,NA,TGTGCCAGCGGACTCAATCAGCCCCAGCATTTT,CASGLNQPQHF
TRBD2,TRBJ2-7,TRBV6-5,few,TGTGCCAGCAGCCGGGGAGGGTTTGGTTCCTACGAGCAGTACTTC,CASSRGGFGSYEQYF
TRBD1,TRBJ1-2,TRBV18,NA,TGTGCCAGCTCCCCTGGACAGGGGAGCTATGGCTACACCTTC,CASSPGQGSYGYTF
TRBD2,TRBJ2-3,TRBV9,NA,TGTGCCAGCAGCGTAGACCCTAGCGGGTCCGCAGATACGCAGTATTTT,CASSVDPSGSADTQYF
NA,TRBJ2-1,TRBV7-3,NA,TGTGCCAGCAGCTTAGGTCCCGGGAGCCACAATGAGCAGTTCTTC,CASSLGPGSHNEQFF
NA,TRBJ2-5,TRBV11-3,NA,TGTGCCAGCAGCTTGGGCCGGTCCCAAGAGACCCAGTACTTC,CASSLGRSQETQYF
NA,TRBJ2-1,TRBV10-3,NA,TGTGCCATCAGTGGTAACCCTAACAATGAGCAGTTCTTC,CAISGNPNNEQFF
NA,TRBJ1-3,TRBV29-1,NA,TGCAGCGTTGCCCAGGGCCGTCGAAACACCATATATTTT,CSVAQGRRNTIYF
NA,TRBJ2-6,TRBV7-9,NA,TGTGCCAGCAGCCCTAGTGGGGGGGCTCTTGACTCTGGGGCCAACGTCCTGACTTTC,CASSPSGGALDSGANVLTF